The 26 T cell receptor beta chains presented below share a single source sample, sequenced in a study of read filtering for tumor transcriptome and immune sequencing. This library used about 400 ng RNA and molecular barcoded adaptors spanning alpha/delta and beta/gamma chains. Each CDR3 protein gets one entry after TCRdb re-called the reads with MiXCR. The table records 35,000 to 40,000 distinct CDR3 sequences, roughly an eighth of them present only once. The sample consisted of a population of CD138-negative cells sorted from bone marrow. The receptor source for this set is a donor at least 40 years old with multiple myeloma.

This clonotype was observed once. A far larger clone is one nucleotide away, so this likely arose from a read error. The gene calls are TRBV12-3 or TRBV12-4 and TRBJ1-6, with 7 nucleotides matching TRBD1. The DNA end favors TRBJ1-1, so the J call may be wrong. This CDR3 has 12 residues. In nucleotides, the CDR3 is TGTGCCAGCAGCGGGACAGACGGTGTAGCTTTCTTT. Translating gives CASSGTDGVAFF.

This clonotype came up many times. The J gene is TRBJ2-5, the V gene TRBV5-1, with a weak D call TRBD2 (5 bases). CDR3 length: 14 residues. Germline CDR1 reads SGHRS; CDR2 reads YFSETQ. Trimming took off 2 bases at V and 0 bases at J, with 8 bases between the two ends. The CDR3 region is CASSFSGNQETQYF. CDR3 DNA sequence: TGCGCCAGCAGCTTCTCGGGGAACCAAGAGACCCAGTACTTC. Full variable domain (remainder filled in from reference TRBV5-1 and TRBJ2-5): KAGVTQTPRYLIKTRGQQVTLSCSPISGHRSVSWYQQTPGQGLQFLFEYFSETQRNKGNFPGRFSGRQFSNSRSEMNVSTLELGDSALYLCASSFSGNQETQYFGPGTRLLVL.

In its sample, this clonotype was seen many times. V is TRBV20-1 and J is TRBJ2-5; D might be TRBD2 (5 bases). The germline V gene encodes CDR1 DFQATT and CDR2 SNEGSKA (reference sequence). The V end was cut by 7 bases, the J end by 2 bases, with 14 bases between. This CDR3 contains 13 residues. Here the CDR3 reads CSERERSQETQYF. For the CDR3, the DNA is TGCAGTGAGAGGGAGCGGAGTCAAGAGACCCAGTACTTC.

By frequency in the sample, this clonotype is medium-sized. This chain links TRBV18 with TRBJ2-1; TRBD1 agrees at 11 bases. The CDR3 consists of 15 residues. Germline values: CDR1 KGHSH, CDR2 LQKENI. Trimming at V came to 3 bases and at J to 4 bases, leaving 2 bases not matched to a gene. CDR3 loop: CASSPGQGGYNEQFF. In DNA, the CDR3 is TGTGCCAGCTCACCGGGACAGGGGGGATACAATGAGCAGTTCTTC.

This clonotype was seen repeatedly, ten times or more. V gene TRBV12-3 or TRBV12-4 combines with J gene TRBJ2-1, with a weak D call TRBD2 (6 bases). The CDR3 has 14 residues. V dropped 3 bases and J dropped 0 bases, with 6 bases sitting between them. The CDR3: CASSFGSSYNEQFF. DNA for the CDR3: TGTGCCAGCAGTTTCGGGAGCTCCTACAATGAGCAGTTCTTC.

This clonotype was observed a few times. Relative to the germline gene, one junction end is altered; a read error may explain this. The V and J genes are TRBV20-1 and TRBJ2-7; D is uncertain. Per the germline V gene, CDR1 is DFQATT and CDR2 is SNEGSKA (reference sequence). The CDR3 contains 11 residues. The DNA for the CDR3 is TGCAGTGCTGGAGTGCTTGATGTGATGTGGTTC. It is translated as CSAGVLDVMWF.

As regards this clonotype: A much larger clonotype is one base distant, so this may be a read error. The chain is built from TRBV12-3 or TRBV12-4 and TRBJ2-7; D might be TRBD1 (6 bases). Trimming took off 6 bases at V and 3 bases at J, with 9 bases between the two ends. The CDR3 extends over 12 amino acids. The CDR3 DNA reads TGTGCCAGCAGCCCGACAGGCTACGAGCAGTACTTC. It specifies CASSPTGYEQYF.

This clonotype was recorded at least ten times. This sequence joins TRBV29-1 and TRBJ1-5, with no clear D. The CDR3 contains 13 residues. V was trimmed by 8 bases and J by 4 bases, leaving 15 bases between them. Germline V gene sequence: CDR1 SQVTM, CDR2 ANQGSEA. The CDR3 DNA follows: TGCAGCATTGGGCAGACCTTAAATCAGCCCCAGCATTTT. As protein: CSIGQTLNQPQHF.

At least ten counts were recorded for this clonotype. V usage is TRBV20-1 and J usage is TRBJ1-5; D is perhaps TRBD1 (6 bases). V was pared by 4 bases and J by 3 bases, with 10 bases between. Germline CDR1 and CDR2: DFQATT and SNEGSKA (reference sequence). This CDR3 comprises 13 residues. DNA of the CDR3: TGCAGTGCTATCCGGGACACCAATCAGCCCCAGCATTTT. Its protein product is CSAIRDTNQPQHF.

Concerning this clonotype itself: The CDR3 carries no conserved terminal phenylalanine or tryptophan, so it likely arises from a read error. The chain has TRBV11-2 and TRBJ2-1, with D unresolved. The CDR3 totals 13 residues. Trimming took 3 bases from V and 6 from J, leaving 9 bases between them. From germline, CDR1 is SGHAT and CDR2 FQNNGV. The CDR3 sequence is CASSLYGCNEQFS. The CDR3 DNA sequence: TGTGCCAGCAGCTTGTATGGCTGCAATGAGCAGTTCTCC.

This clonotype was seen repeatedly, ten times or more. The gene calls are TRBV21-1 and TRBJ1-2. TRBV21-1 is deemed a pseudogene. The CDR3 loop spans 17 amino acids. The CDR3 sequence: CASSKLGEAGAYYGYTF. In nucleotides, the CDR3 is TGTGCCAGCAGCAAATTAGGGGAGGCAGGAGCCTACTATGGCTACACCTTC.

Ten or more counts support this clonotype. This chain uses TRBV11-2 with TRBJ2-1, with D uncertain. Germline CDR1 SGHAT, CDR2 FQNNGV. The ends were cut back, 5 bases at V and 8 bases at J, with 10 bases in the middle. The CDR3 totals 12 residues. The chain's CDR3 is CASSPAGDEQFF. DNA of the CDR3: TGTGCCAGCAGCCCGGCCGGAGATGAGCAGTTCTTC.

This clonotype was detected many times. This chain connects TRBV6-2 or TRBV6-3 to TRBJ2-6; D gene unclear. This CDR3 has 14 residues. Germline V CDR1 and CDR2: MNHEY, SVGEGT. Deletions cut 5 bases from V and 0 bases from J, with 5 bases between. The CDR3 DNA reads as TGTGCCAGCAGTCCCAACTCTGGGGCCAACGTCCTGACTTTC. Translated: CASSPNSGANVLTF.

About this clonotype itself: This may be a read error, as it is one base from a much larger clone. The conserved closing phenylalanine or tryptophan is absent in this CDR3, likely reflecting a read error. V is TRBV6-1 and J is TRBJ2-1; D may be TRBD1 (6 bases). The V and J ends lost 8 bases and 7 bases respectively, with 24 bases between them. The length of the CDR3 is 16 residues. The germline V gene has CDR1 MNHNS and CDR2 SASEGT. The CDR3 reads CASGRARDTRWNEQFL. CDR3 nucleotide sequence: TGTGCCAGCGGTAGAGCCCGGGACACGCGTTGGAATGAGCAGTTCCTC.

This clonotype appeared many times. The chain couples TRBV12-3 or TRBV12-4 to TRBJ2-6; D assignment may be TRBD1 or TRBD2 (5 bases each). The CDR3 loop spans 14 amino acids. V lost 6 bases and J lost 2, with 8 bases in between. The CDR3 here is CASRRDPGANVLTF. CDR3 sequence (DNA): TGTGCCAGCAGACGGGACCCTGGGGCCAACGTCCTGACTTTC.

The table lists this clonotype with many counts. The chain joins TRBV7-9 to TRBJ1-5; 9 nucleotides agree with TRBD1. CDR1 is SEHNR, CDR2 FQNEAQ, per germline (reference sequence). CDR3 size: 21 residues. V lost 1 base and J lost 1; bases outside the gene matches: 17. The CDR3 DNA is TGTGCCAGCAGCTTAGTATTTGGGACAGGGCGTGAGGTTGGAAGCAATCAGCCCCAGCATTTT. Translation gives CASSLVFGTGREVGSNQPQHF. The variable domain in full, with the rest retrieved from reference TRBV7-9 and TRBJ1-5, is DTGVSQNPRHKITKRGQNVTFRCDPISEHNRLYWYRQTLGQGPEFLTYFQNEAQLEKSRLLSDRFSAERPKGSFSTLEIQRTEQGDSAMYLCASSLVFGTGREVGSNQPQHFGDGTRLSIL.

This clonotype was observed many times. The chain has TRBV19 and TRBJ2-1; TRBD2 is a possible D gene (6 bases). The CDR3 is made up of 13 amino acids. Deletions cut 7 bases from V and 9 bases from J, with 16 bases between. CDR1 and CDR2 from the germline V gene are LNHDA and SQIVND (reference sequence). CDR3 bases: TGTGCCAGTACCCGGGACGGGGGTTCTGAGCAGTTCTTC. Protein sequence: CASTRDGGSEQFF.

The sample holds a few counts of this clonotype. This CDR3 fails to terminate in the conserved phenylalanine or tryptophan, so it likely reflects a read error. The V call is TRBV7-9, the J call TRBJ2-5; tentative D call: TRBD2 (6 bases). From germline, CDR1 is SEHNR and CDR2 FQNEAQ (reference sequence). This CDR3 spans 16 amino acids. V was clipped by 1 base and J by 2 bases, with 14 bases between them. CDR3 in amino acids: CASSLEGTPHQETQYS. As DNA, the CDR3 is TGTGCCAGCAGCTTAGAAGGGACTCCCCATCAAGAGACCCAGTACTCC.

This clonotype has ten or more counts. The chain employs TRBV14 and TRBJ2-1; 12 bases match TRBD2. Germline loops: CDR1 SGHDN, CDR2 FVKESK. V was pared by 6 bases and J by 8 bases, with 5 bases of the junction left unmatched. CDR3 size: 14 residues. The CDR3 is CASRTSGGGDEQFF. The CDR3 DNA sequence: TGTGCCAGCAGGACTAGCGGGGGAGGCGATGAGCAGTTCTTC.

In the case of this clonotype: Its ends do not fully match the called genes, so a read error is possible. V is TRBV28 and J is TRBJ1-5; maybe TRBD1 (5 bases). Germline V gene lookup returns CDR1 MDHEN and CDR2 SYDVKM. This CDR3 contains 15 residues. The CDR3 reads CVSIGAEAKDLPQHF. CDR3 DNA: TGTGTCAGCATCGGGGCGGAGGCGAAGGATCTGCCCCAGCATTTT.

A remark on this clonotype: Relative to the germline gene, one junction end is altered; a read error may explain this. The gene calls are TRBV20-1 and TRBJ2-3; D is possibly TRBD2 (6 bases). Per germline, CDR1 DFQATT and CDR2 SNEGSKA (reference sequence). The CDR3 is made up of 15 amino acids. Written as DNA, the CDR3 is TGCAGTGCTAGAGGAGAGACGGGAGTGGCAGATACGCGGTATTTT. This sequence encodes CSARGETGVADTRYF.

This clonotype was detected many times. The rearrangement links TRBV29-1 to TRBJ2-1, with TRBD2 identical over 7 bases. This CDR3 is built from 13 residues. Germline V CDR1 and CDR2: SQVTM, ANQGSEA. V shed 6 bases and J 10 bases; nucleotides not matched to a gene: 12. The CDR3 DNA follows: TGCAGCGTCACCGGTGGTCCAGCGGGAGAGCAGTTCTTC. Translating it yields CSVTGGPAGEQFF.

V gene TRBV28 combines with J gene TRBJ2-1; 9 nucleotides match TRBD2. The V gene end was trimmed by 2 bases and the J gene end by 9 bases; junction bases not matched to a gene: 8. The CDR3 totals 15 residues. Per germline, CDR1 MDHEN and CDR2 SYDVKM. The CDR3 DNA reads TGTGCCAGCAGTTTAGTTGCGGGAGGGCGTGGTGAGCAGTTCTTC. It specifies CASSLVAGGRGEQFF.

This clonotype was observed at least ten times. The chain links TRBV9 to TRBJ2-1; TRBD2 matches at 7 bases. The CDR3 is made up of 18 amino acids. Germline lookup yields CDR1 SGDLS and CDR2 YYNGEE. Trimming cost V 0 bases and J 0 bases; bases outside gene matches: 9. DNA of the CDR3: TGTGCCAGCAGCGTAGGTAGCGGGCCTTTAAGCTCCTACAATGAGCAGTTCTTC. Amino acids: CASSVGSGPLSSYNEQFF.

This clonotype was seen many times. The CDR3 DNA is TGCGCCAGCAGCTTGGCCGGGGAGACCCAGTACTTC. Its protein is CASSLAGETQYF. The gene calls are TRBV5-1 and TRBJ2-5, with D unclear. The CDR3 is 12 residues long. Trimming left V 0 bases short and J 5 bases short, with 5 bases between. Germline V gene lookup returns CDR1 SGHRS and CDR2 YFSETQ. The entire variable domain, with the rest obtained from reference TRBV5-1 and TRBJ2-5, is as follows: KAGVTQTPRYLIKTRGQQVTLSCSPISGHRSVSWYQQTPGQGLQFLFEYFSETQRNKGNFPGRFSGRQFSNSRSEMNVSTLELGDSALYLCASSLAGETQYFGPGTRLLVL.

This clonotype was seen at least ten times. This sequence joins TRBV12-5 and TRBJ2-6; D is uncertain. In germline, CDR1 is LGHNT, CDR2 FRNRAP. The V end lost 3 bases, the J end lost 13 bases, and 10 bases lay between the germline ends. The CDR3 consists of 12 residues. The CDR3 coding sequence is TGTGCTAGTGGTTTAGACTCCGCGGTCCTGACTTTC. This encodes CASGLDSAVLTF.